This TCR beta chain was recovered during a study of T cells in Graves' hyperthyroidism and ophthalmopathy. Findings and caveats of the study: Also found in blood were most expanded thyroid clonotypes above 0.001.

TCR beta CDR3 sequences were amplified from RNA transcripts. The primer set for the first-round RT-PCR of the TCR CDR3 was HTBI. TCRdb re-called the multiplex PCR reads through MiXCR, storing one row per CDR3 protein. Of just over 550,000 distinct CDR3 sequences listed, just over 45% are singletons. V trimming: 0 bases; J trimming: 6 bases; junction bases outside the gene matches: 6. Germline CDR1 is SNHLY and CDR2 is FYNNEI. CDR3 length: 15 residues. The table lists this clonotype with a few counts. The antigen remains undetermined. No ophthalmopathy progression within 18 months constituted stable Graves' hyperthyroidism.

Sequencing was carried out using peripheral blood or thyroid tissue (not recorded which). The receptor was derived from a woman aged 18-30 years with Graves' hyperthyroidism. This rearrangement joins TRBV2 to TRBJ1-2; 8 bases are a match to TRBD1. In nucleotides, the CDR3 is TGTGCCAGCAGTGAAGCAGTGACAGGGGTACATGGCTACACCTTC. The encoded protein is CASSEAVTGVHGYTF.